Below, 32 T cell receptor beta chains from the same sample are listed, as sequenced in a study of blood T cell repertoires in COVID-19 (TCRdb year 2020). Library preparation employed the immunoSEQ multiplex PCR assay. This immuneACCESS table, as held by TCRdb, lists in-frame sequences with V and J called but not all clones. Of the missing ones, under half trace to an unresolved V gene in checked studies; the others have no known cause. The table for this sample lists under 250,000 clones; about 85% of them were counted only once. Together, the top ten hold about 3% of the sample. Sequenced sample: peripheral blood. These receptors all stem from a man aged 18 to 30 with active or convalescent COVID-19.

The chain links TRBV5-1 to TRBJ2-7; 9 bases are a match to TRBD1. CDR1 SGHRS and CDR2 YFSETQ come from the germline V gene. The CDR3 length is 15 residues. Trimming removed 4 bases from V and 6 bases from J; junction bases left unmatched: 11. CDR3 region: CASSVTGTGLGEQYF. In DNA form, the CDR3 reads TGCGCCAGCAGCGTTACCGGGACAGGGTTAGGCGAGCAGTACTTC.

The chain links TRBV13 to TRBJ2-7, with D maybe TRBD2 (6 bases). Germline loops: CDR1 PRHDT, CDR2 FYEKMQ (reference sequence). The CDR3 loop spans 13 amino acids. Trimming pared 0 bases from V and 4 bases from J, leaving 7 bases between. CDR3 region: CASSLGRGYEQYF. The CDR3 coding sequence is TGTGCCAGCAGCTTAGGACGGGGGTACGAGCAGTACTTC.

This clone was seen once. V is TRBV6-1 and J is TRBJ2-4, with D perhaps TRBD1 (6 bases). This CDR3 comprises 13 residues. CDR1 and CDR2 from the germline V gene are MNHNS and SASEGT. V lost 2 bases, J lost 6 bases, and 8 bases lay in between. The CDR3 DNA is TGTGCCAGCAGTGAAATGGACAGAAACATTCAGTACTTC. This translates into CASSEMDRNIQYF.

V and J are TRBV20-1 and TRBJ2-5; TRBD2 agrees at 10 bases. The CDR3 is 14 residues long. Germline CDR1 and CDR2: DFQATT and SNEGSKA (reference sequence). V was clipped by 3 bases and J by 5 bases; unmatched bases: 6. CDR3 in DNA: TGCAGTGCTAGTACGCTAGCGGGGGTGGAGACCCAGTACTTC. This sequence encodes CSASTLAGVETQYF.

V and J are TRBV19 and TRBJ2-1; 9 nucleotides match TRBD2. Trimming removed 5 bases from V and 4 bases from J; junction bases left unmatched: 6. Germline V gives CDR1 LNHDA, CDR2 SQIVND (reference sequence). The CDR3 is 15 amino acids. CDR3 loop: CASSPTSGNYNEQFF. The CDR3 DNA follows: TGTGCCAGTAGTCCGACTAGCGGAAATTACAATGAGCAGTTCTTC. Full variable domain (missing parts from reference TRBV19 and TRBJ2-1): DGGITQSPKYLFRKEGQNVTLSCEQNLNHDAMYWYRQDPGQGLRLIYYSQIVNDFQKGDIAEGYSVSREKKESFPLTVTSAQKNPTAFYLCASSPTSGNYNEQFFGPGTRLTVL.

The chain is built from TRBV19 and TRBJ1-2, with 12 bases lining up with TRBD1. The CDR3 sequence is 15 residues long. Germline loops: CDR1 LNHDA, CDR2 SQIVND (reference sequence). J was trimmed by 5 bases and V by 4 bases; bases with no gene match: 5. CDR3 DNA: TGTGCCAGTAGTACGGGGACAGGGGGCTTGTATGGCTACACCTTC. Protein sequence: CASSTGTGGLYGYTF.

The DNA of the CDR3 is TGTGCCAGCAGCGTAGCTGGGGAAGGGGCAACCTCCTACGAGCAGTACTTC. Protein sequence: CASSVAGEGATSYEQYF. The V call is TRBV9, the J call TRBJ2-7; TRBD1 is a possible D gene (5 bases). V shed 0 bases and J shed 0 bases, with 16 bases lying between them. There are 17 residues in the CDR3. The germline V gene has CDR1 SGDLS and CDR2 YYNGEE. Full variable domain (missing parts from reference TRBV9 and TRBJ2-7): DSGVTQTPKHLITATGQRVTLRCSPRSGDLSVYWYQQSLDQGLQFLIQYYNGEERAKGNILERFSAQQFPDLHSELNLSSLELGDSALYFCASSVAGEGATSYEQYFGPGTRLTVT.

The genes are TRBV4-1 and TRBJ1-1, with D maybe TRBD1 (5 bases). V shed 4 bases and J shed 4 bases, with 10 bases lying between them. Looked up from germline, CDR1 is MGHRA and CDR2 is YSYEKL. This CDR3 comprises 13 residues. CDR3 sequence: CASSLRGITEAFF. CDR3 DNA: TGCGCCAGCAGCCTAAGGGGAATCACTGAAGCTTTCTTT.

The genes are TRBV19 and TRBJ1-3, with D possibly matching TRBD1 (6 bases). This CDR3 comprises 14 residues. Per germline, CDR1 LNHDA and CDR2 SQIVND (reference sequence). Trimming stripped 7 bases from V and 3 bases from J, with 13 bases between. The CDR3 DNA reads TGTGCCAGTACACAGGGCGCTGGTGGAAACACCATATATTTT. Translating gives CASTQGAGGNTIYF.

In its sample, this clone was seen once. V is TRBV30 and J is TRBJ2-1; tentative D call: TRBD1 (6 bases). The CDR3 totals 11 residues. Germline CDR1 GTSNPN, CDR2 SVGIG (reference sequence). The ends were cut back, 0 bases at V and 9 bases at J, with 6 bases in the middle. The CDR3 loop reads CAWSVQGEQFF. For the CDR3, the DNA is TGTGCCTGGAGTGTACAGGGTGAGCAGTTCTTC.

CDR3 DNA sequence: TGTGCCAGCTCACCTGGGACAGATAATTCACCCCTCCACTTT. Protein product: CASSPGTDNSPLHF. V and J are TRBV18 and TRBJ1-6; 7 nucleotides match TRBD1. The CDR3 contains 14 residues. Germline CDR1 is KGHSH and CDR2 is LQKENI. Losses at the gene ends were 3 bases for V and 5 bases for J; bases not matched to a gene: 1.

With regard to this clone: One junction end disagrees with the germline gene, perhaps due to a read error. Here the CDR3 reads CASSLGMGRETQYF. The DNA for the CDR3 is TGTGCTAGCAGCTTAGGGATGGGGAGAGAGACCCAGTACTTC. The rearrangement uses TRBV7-7 and TRBJ2-5, with D perhaps TRBD2 (5 bases). CDR1 and CDR2 (germline): SSHAT, FNYEAQ (reference sequence). This CDR3 has 14 amino acids.

The chain carries TRBV5-4 and TRBJ2-1, with D unresolved. Germline V CDR1 and CDR2: SGHNT, YYREEE (reference sequence). V lost 1 base, J lost 5 bases, and 4 bases lay in between. This CDR3 region has 12 residues. The CDR3, as DNA: TGTGCCAGCAGCTTGAGAGACAATGAGCAGTTCTTC. Encoded protein: CASSLRDNEQFF.

This sequence joins TRBV9 and TRBJ2-7, with TRBD2 identical over 7 bases. This CDR3 has 14 residues. V lost 0 bases to trimming and J lost 4 bases; unmatched junction nucleotides: 4. Germline CDR1 is SGDLS and CDR2 is YYNGEE. In DNA, the CDR3 is TGTGCCAGCAGCGTAGCAAACGGGGGGTACGAGCAGTACTTC. Translating gives CASSVANGGYEQYF.

This clone was picked up one time. The chain joins TRBV11-3 to TRBJ2-5, with TRBD1 matching 7 bases. Germline CDR1 is SGHNT and CDR2 is YENEEA. V was pared by 5 bases and J by 3 bases, with 0 bases of the junction left unmatched. The CDR3 consists of 12 residues. The CDR3 DNA reads as TGTGCCAGCAGCCAGGGGGAAGAGACCCAGTACTTC. Residues: CASSQGEETQYF.

The rearrangement joins TRBV12-3 or TRBV12-4 to TRBJ2-2, with a possible D match to TRBD1 (6 bases). The germline V and J ends were trimmed by 3 bases and 6 bases, with 8 bases remaining between them. CDR3 length: 13 amino acids. The CDR3 region is CASSLAGAGELFF. The CDR3 nucleotides are TGTGCCAGCAGTTTGGCAGGGGCCGGGGAGCTGTTTTTT.

The chain joins TRBV7-8 to TRBJ1-1; D may be TRBD1 (6 bases). Germline V gives CDR1 SGHVS, CDR2 FQNEAQ. This CDR3 is built from 14 residues. Trimming stripped 5 bases from V and 7 bases from J, with 17 bases between. The CDR3 DNA reads as TGTGCCAGCAGCCCCAGACTGGGACAACTTGAAGCTTTCTTT. The encoded protein is CASSPRLGQLEAFF.

This clone has only a few counts. This chain joins TRBV5-1 and TRBJ1-2; 10 positions match TRBD1. CDR1 is SGHRS, CDR2 YFSETQ, per germline. The CDR3 extends over 17 amino acids. J lost 3 bases, V lost 3 bases, and 11 bases had no gene match. The CDR3 region has the DNA TGCGCCAGCAGCTCCACCGGGACAGGGGCCGCCGACTATGGCTACACCTTC. Translation: CASSSTGTGAADYGYTF.

This clone was seen just once. The V call is TRBV5-1, the J call TRBJ2-7; the D gene is possibly TRBD1 (6 bases). This CDR3 is 15 amino acids long. Looked up from germline, CDR1 is SGHRS and CDR2 is YFSETQ. Trimming left V 0 bases short and J 0 bases short, with 10 bases between. This CDR3 reads CASSLVGDTSYEQYF. The CDR3 DNA reads as TGCGCCAGCAGCTTGGTAGGGGACACCTCCTACGAGCAGTACTTC. The entire variable domain, with the rest obtained from reference TRBV5-1 and TRBJ2-7, is as follows: KAGVTQTPRYLIKTRGQQVTLSCSPISGHRSVSWYQQTPGQGLQFLFEYFSETQRNKGNFPGRFSGRQFSNSRSEMNVSTLELGDSALYLCASSLVGDTSYEQYFGPGTRLTVT.

This clone was counted a single time. J is TRBJ1-2 and V is TRBV25-1; 8 nucleotides agree with TRBD1. J lost 6 bases, V lost 7 bases, and 7 bases had no gene match. CDR3 size: 13 residues. The germline V gene encodes CDR1 MGHDK and CDR2 SYGVNS. CDR3 sequence reads: CASTRTGRNGYTF. DNA of the CDR3: TGTGCCAGCACCCGGACAGGGCGGAATGGCTACACCTTC.

The chain links TRBV12-3 or TRBV12-4 to TRBJ1-1, with 7 positions matching TRBD1. With V trimmed by 7 bases and J by 1 base, 3 bases remained unmatched. The CDR3 length is 13 residues. Written as DNA, the CDR3 is TGTGCCAGCAATAGACAGGGGAACACTGAAGCTTTCTTT. Translated: CASNRQGNTEAFF.

The chain links TRBV6-5 to TRBJ1-2, with unresolved D. Germline V lookup: CDR1 MNHEY, CDR2 SVGAGI. V lost 2 bases and J lost 6, with 10 bases in between. This CDR3 is built from 13 residues. The CDR3 is CASSYQALDGYTF. In DNA, the CDR3 is TGTGCCAGCAGTTACCAAGCTTTAGATGGCTACACCTTC.

This clone was detected only a few times. V and J are TRBV4-3 and TRBJ2-1, with 11 nucleotides matching TRBD2. In germline, CDR1 is LGHNA, CDR2 YSLEER. This CDR3 has 16 residues. J was trimmed by 8 bases and V by 1 base; bases with no gene match: 7. The CDR3 loop is CASSQGSGRALDEQFF. CDR3 nucleotides: TGCGCCAGCAGCCAAGGTAGCGGGAGGGCCTTGGATGAGCAGTTCTTC.

The chain has TRBV5-1 and TRBJ1-1, with 7 bases fitting TRBD1. The CDR3 loop spans 14 amino acids. The germline gives CDR1 SGHRS, CDR2 YFSETQ. With V trimmed by 4 bases and J by 4 bases, 7 bases remained unmatched. CDR3 sequence: CASSVFGQATEAFF. CDR3 bases: TGCGCCAGCAGCGTTTTCGGACAGGCCACTGAAGCTTTCTTT. Filled out from reference TRBV5-1 and TRBJ1-1, the complete variable domain reads KAGVTQTPRYLIKTRGQQVTLSCSPISGHRSVSWYQQTPGQGLQFLFEYFSETQRNKGNFPGRFSGRQFSNSRSEMNVSTLELGDSALYLCASSVFGQATEAFFGQGTRLTVV.

V gene TRBV7-2 combines with J gene TRBJ1-4; D call uncertain. CDR1 is SGHTA and CDR2 is FQGNSA in the germline V gene. V lost 2 bases, J lost 0 bases, and 7 bases lay in between. The length of the CDR3 is 15 residues. The CDR3 DNA reads as TGTGCCAGCAGCTTATGGGCGACAACTAATGAAAAACTGTTTTTT. Encoded protein: CASSLWATTNEKLFF.

The V and J genes are TRBV12-3 or TRBV12-4 and TRBJ1-2; TRBD1 aligns across 7 bases. CDR3 length equals 13 residues. With V trimmed by 5 bases and J by 2 bases, 2 bases remained unmatched. CDR3 nucleotide sequence: TGTGCCAGCAGTACACAGGGGAACTATGGCTACACCTTC. Amino acid sequence: CASSTQGNYGYTF.

This sequence joins TRBV12-3 or TRBV12-4 and TRBJ2-1, with D tentatively TRBD2 (6 bases). The CDR3 runs 12 residues. The ends were cut back, 3 bases at V and 7 bases at J, with 7 bases in the middle. The CDR3 bases are TGTGCCAGCAGTTTGCGGGGAAATGAGCAGTTCTTC. Translated: CASSLRGNEQFF.

The rearrangement uses TRBV28 and TRBJ1-6; 7 nucleotides line up with TRBD1. Germline values: CDR1 MDHEN, CDR2 SYDVKM. V was pared by 3 bases and J by 4 bases, with 3 bases of the junction left unmatched. The CDR3 runs 15 residues. CDR3 residues: CASSLEDRYNSPLHF. In DNA form, the CDR3 reads TGTGCCAGCAGTTTGGAGGACAGGTATAATTCACCCCTCCACTTT.

The gene calls are TRBV15 and TRBJ1-2, with 11 bases that match TRBD1. V lost 3 bases and J lost 4; bases outside the gene matches: 7. The germline gives CDR1 LNHNV, CDR2 YYDKDF (reference sequence). This CDR3 comprises 16 residues. CDR3 amino acids: CATSSGGTGGIYGYTF. The DNA of the CDR3 is TGTGCCACCAGCAGCGGAGGGACAGGGGGAATCTATGGCTACACCTTC.

The genes are TRBV2 and TRBJ1-1, with D possibly being TRBD1 (5 bases). Trimming took off 6 bases at V and 1 base at J, with 12 bases between the two ends. This CDR3 is built from 14 residues. The germline CDR1 and CDR2 sequences are SNHLY and FYNNEI. CDR3 amino acids: CASRDNGGNTEAFF. CDR3 nucleotides: TGTGCCAGCAGGGACAACGGCGGGAACACTGAAGCTTTCTTT.

This chain joins TRBV7-9 and TRBJ2-7, with D perhaps TRBD1 (6 bases). This CDR3 contains 14 residues. Trimming pared 4 bases from V and 2 bases from J, leaving 12 bases between. Looked up from germline, CDR1 is SEHNR and CDR2 is FQNEAQ (reference sequence). DNA for the CDR3: TGTGCCAGCAGCTACAGGGAAAGGGCCTACGAGCAGTACTTC. This encodes CASSYRERAYEQYF.

The V gene is TRBV5-5, the J gene TRBJ2-1, with 7 bases fitting TRBD2. The CDR3 has 15 amino acids. CDR1 SGHKS and CDR2 YYEKEE come from the germline V gene (reference sequence). Germline trimming cut 1 base from V and 5 bases from J; bases unmatched to any gene: 6. The CDR3 spells CASSLTGGYHNEQFF. CDR3 in DNA: TGTGCCAGCAGCTTGACCGGGGGGTATCACAATGAGCAGTTCTTC.